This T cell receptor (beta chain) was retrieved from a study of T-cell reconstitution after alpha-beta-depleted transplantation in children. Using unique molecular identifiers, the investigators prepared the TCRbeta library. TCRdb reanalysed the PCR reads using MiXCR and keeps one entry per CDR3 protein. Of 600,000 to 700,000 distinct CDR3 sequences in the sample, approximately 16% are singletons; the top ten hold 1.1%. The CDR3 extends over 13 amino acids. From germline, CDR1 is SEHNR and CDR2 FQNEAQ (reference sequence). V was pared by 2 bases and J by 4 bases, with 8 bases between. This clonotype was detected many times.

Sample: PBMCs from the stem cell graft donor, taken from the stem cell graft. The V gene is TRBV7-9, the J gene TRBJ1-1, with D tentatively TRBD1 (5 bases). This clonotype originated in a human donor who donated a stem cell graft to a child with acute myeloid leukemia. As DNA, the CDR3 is TGTGCCAGCAGCTTACAGGGCTTCACTGAAGCTTTCTTT. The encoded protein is CASSLQGFTEAFF.